These T cell receptor beta chains were read from a single sample in a study of blood T cell repertoires in COVID-19. The repertoire was sequenced with immunoSEQ multiplex PCR; TCRdb's copy has only in-frame clones and lacks some. The profile covers about 240,000 clones, with approximately 86% appearing a single time and around 6.8% taken by the ten largest. Sequenced: peripheral blood. These receptors were taken from a woman aged 60-75 years with active or convalescent COVID-19. The CDR3 runs from the conserved cysteine through the conserved F or W. The order of the fields is V gene, CDR3 protein.

TRBV11-2 | CASTPTGGAYNEQFF
TRBV5-1 | CASSPGTGHQPQHF
TRBV6-6 | CASSYDTKTGNTIYF
TRBV20-1 | CSASWLAGGLETQYF
TRBV20-1 | CSASIWGGNTGELFF
TRBV6-6 | CASSPIVRGQETQYF
TRBV25-1 | CASRATTGAELFF
TRBV3-1/TRBV3-2 | CASTSPSGRSLGEQFF
TRBV19 | CASSPPGTLQETQYF
TRBV18 | CASSPRAEDSGNTIYF
TRBV4-1 | CASSLWGSGGASDTQYF
TRBV3-1/TRBV3-2 | CASSGQDPGNYGYTF
TRBV6-2/TRBV6-3 | CASSVTHTQYF
TRBV6-5 | CASLGGQDTEAFF
TRBV5-8 | CASSPRGGGRPIALHF
TRBV6-2/TRBV6-3 | CASSRLAALQETQYF
TRBV6-5 | CASSPRGLGNTIYF
TRBV28 | CASSSPRPPSDQPQHF
TRBV5-1 | CASGQDATNEKLFF
TRBV3-1/TRBV3-2 | CASSPLGGGTDTQYF
TRBV6-5 | CASSPRGDNSPLHF
TRBV25-1 | CASSLGETQYF
TRBV4-1 | CASSQDRGTSGEETQYF
TRBV28 | CASSLTTTGGQPQHF
TRBV6-5 | CASTALWAREQFF
TRBV3-1/TRBV3-2 | CASTRDSSRTEAFF
TRBV2 | CASSDGQANTGELFF
TRBV6-5 | CASSYYGGGTEAFF
TRBV5-3 | CARSTIIAEPAPTDTQYF
TRBV7-8 | CASSPFKSGSSYNEQFF
TRBV6-4 | CASSDGSGDLNEQFF
TRBV3-1/TRBV3-2 | CASSPWTSHNGYEQFF
TRBV28 | CASLAGGYNEQFF
TRBV12-3/TRBV12-4 | CASSQGTEAFF
TRBV6-5 | CASSPRTGRDEQFF
TRBV3-1/TRBV3-2 | CASSQEWGGRAGEQYF
TRBV27 | CASSLRYGTGELFF
TRBV12-3/TRBV12-4 | CASSRQGADGYTF
TRBV7-9 | CASSPLYRDGEQFF
TRBV5-6 | CASSRRQGYGNTIYF
TRBV29-1 | CSVEGWVSDRGQTDTQYF
TRBV11-1 | CASSLELAGYNEQFF
TRBV5-6 | CASRLRGSSGNTIYF
TRBV25-1 | CASSEGRTGTHTDTQYF
TRBV29-1 | CSVSRGSGGANVLTF
TRBV11-2 | CASSLSGQEKLFF
TRBV7-2 | CASSRDWGTDTQYF
TRBV11-2 | CASSTLTVGNEKLFF